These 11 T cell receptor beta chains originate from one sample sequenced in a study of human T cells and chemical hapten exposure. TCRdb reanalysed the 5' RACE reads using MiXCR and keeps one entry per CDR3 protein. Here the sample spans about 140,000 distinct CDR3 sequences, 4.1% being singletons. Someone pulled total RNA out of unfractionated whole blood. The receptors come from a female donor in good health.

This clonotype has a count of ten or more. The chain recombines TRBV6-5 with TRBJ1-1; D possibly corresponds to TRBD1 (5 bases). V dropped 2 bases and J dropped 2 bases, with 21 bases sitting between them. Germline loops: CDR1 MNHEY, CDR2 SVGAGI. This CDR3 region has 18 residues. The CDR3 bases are TGTGCCAGCAGTTACGCTCTCGACGGGACCACATTAAACACTGAAGCTTTCTTT. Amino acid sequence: CASSYALDGTTLNTEAFF.

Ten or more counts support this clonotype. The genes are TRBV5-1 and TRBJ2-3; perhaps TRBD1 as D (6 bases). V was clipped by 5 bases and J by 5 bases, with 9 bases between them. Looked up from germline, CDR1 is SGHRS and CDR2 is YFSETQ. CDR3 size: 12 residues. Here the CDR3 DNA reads TGCGCCAGCAGGACAGGAGGAGATACGCAGTATTTT. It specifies CASRTGGDTQYF.

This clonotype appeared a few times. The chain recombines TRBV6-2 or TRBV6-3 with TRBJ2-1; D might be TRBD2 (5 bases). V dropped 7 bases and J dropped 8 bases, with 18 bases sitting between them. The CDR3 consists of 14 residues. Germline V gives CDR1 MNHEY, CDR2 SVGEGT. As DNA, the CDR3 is TGTGCCAGCAAAACGGGGTACCCAATGGATGAGCAGTTCTTC. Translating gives CASKTGYPMDEQFF.

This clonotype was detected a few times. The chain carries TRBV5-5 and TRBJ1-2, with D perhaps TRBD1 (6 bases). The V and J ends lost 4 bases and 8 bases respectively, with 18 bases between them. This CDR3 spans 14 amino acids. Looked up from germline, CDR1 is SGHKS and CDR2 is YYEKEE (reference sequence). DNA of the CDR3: TGTGCCAGCAGCCCCGCGGGCAGGGGCACAGGCTACACCTTC. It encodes CASSPAGRGTGYTF.

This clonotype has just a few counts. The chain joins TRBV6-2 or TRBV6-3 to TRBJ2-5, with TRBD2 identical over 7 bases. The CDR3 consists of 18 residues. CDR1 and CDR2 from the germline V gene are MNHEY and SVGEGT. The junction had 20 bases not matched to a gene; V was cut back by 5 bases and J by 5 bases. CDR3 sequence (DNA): TGTGCCAGCAGTCCCCCTCAGAGAGCGGGGATCAGCGTGGAGACCCAGTACTTC. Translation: CASSPPQRAGISVETQYF.

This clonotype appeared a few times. The CDR3 DNA reads TGTGCCAGCAGAATTCTGAGACAGGAATGGGCTGAAGCTTTCTTT. Its protein product is CASRILRQEWAEAFF. The chain recombines TRBV6-2 or TRBV6-3 with TRBJ1-1, with D possibly TRBD1 on 6 matching bases. The CDR3 is 15 amino acids. The germline V gene has CDR1 MNHEY and CDR2 SVGEGT. V shed 6 bases and J shed 6 bases, with 20 bases lying between them.

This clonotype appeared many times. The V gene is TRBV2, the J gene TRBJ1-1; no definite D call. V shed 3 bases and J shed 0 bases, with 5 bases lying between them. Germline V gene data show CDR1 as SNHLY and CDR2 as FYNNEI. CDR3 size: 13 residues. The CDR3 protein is CASSDSMNTEAFF. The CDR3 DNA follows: TGTGCCAGCAGTGATAGCATGAACACTGAAGCTTTCTTT.

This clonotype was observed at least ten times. The CDR3 is CASSGQGYGYTF. The CDR3 DNA reads TGTGCCAGCAGTGGACAGGGGTATGGCTACACCTTC. The rearrangement joins TRBV2 to TRBJ1-2, with 8 bases matching TRBD1. J lost 5 bases, V lost 4 bases, and 0 bases had no gene match. CDR1 and CDR2 (germline): SNHLY, FYNNEI. The CDR3 is made up of 12 amino acids.

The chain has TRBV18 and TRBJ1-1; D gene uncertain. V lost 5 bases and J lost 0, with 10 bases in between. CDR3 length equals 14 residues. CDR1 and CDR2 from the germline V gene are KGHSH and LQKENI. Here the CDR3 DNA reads TGTGCCAGCTCATTTGACTCCATGAACACTGAAGCTTTCTTT. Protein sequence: CASSFDSMNTEAFF.

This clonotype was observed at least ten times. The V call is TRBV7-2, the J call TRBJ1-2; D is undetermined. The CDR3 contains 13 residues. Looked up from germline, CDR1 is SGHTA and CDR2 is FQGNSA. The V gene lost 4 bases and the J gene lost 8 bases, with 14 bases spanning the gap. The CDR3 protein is CASSSSLEDGYTF. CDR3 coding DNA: TGTGCCAGCAGCTCATCACTAGAGGACGGCTACACCTTC.

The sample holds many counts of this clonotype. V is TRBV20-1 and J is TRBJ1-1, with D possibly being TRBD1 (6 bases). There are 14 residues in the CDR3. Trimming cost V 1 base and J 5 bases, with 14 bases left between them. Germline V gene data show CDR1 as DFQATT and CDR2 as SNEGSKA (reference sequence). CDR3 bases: TGCAGTGCTAGAGTCCCCAGGGGACTAACTGAAGCTTTCTTT. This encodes CSARVPRGLTEAFF.